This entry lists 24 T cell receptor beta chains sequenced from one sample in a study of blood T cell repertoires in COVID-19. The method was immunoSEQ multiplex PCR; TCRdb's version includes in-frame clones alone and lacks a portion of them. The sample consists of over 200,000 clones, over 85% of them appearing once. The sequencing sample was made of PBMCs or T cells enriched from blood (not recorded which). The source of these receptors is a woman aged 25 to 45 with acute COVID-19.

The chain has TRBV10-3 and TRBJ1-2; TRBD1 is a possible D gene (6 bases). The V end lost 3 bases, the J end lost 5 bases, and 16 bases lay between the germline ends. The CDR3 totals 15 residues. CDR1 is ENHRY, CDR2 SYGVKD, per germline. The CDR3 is CAISDRDTGPYGYTF. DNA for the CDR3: TGTGCCATCAGTGACCGGGACACGGGCCCATATGGCTACACCTTC.

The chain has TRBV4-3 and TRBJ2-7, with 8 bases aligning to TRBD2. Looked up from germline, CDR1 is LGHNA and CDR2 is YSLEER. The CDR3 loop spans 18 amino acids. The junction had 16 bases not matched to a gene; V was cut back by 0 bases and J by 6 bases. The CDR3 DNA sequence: TGCGCCAGCAGCCAAGAAGTCGGTAGCGGGGCTATCCGGATCGAGCAGTACTTC. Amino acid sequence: CASSQEVGSGAIRIEQYF.

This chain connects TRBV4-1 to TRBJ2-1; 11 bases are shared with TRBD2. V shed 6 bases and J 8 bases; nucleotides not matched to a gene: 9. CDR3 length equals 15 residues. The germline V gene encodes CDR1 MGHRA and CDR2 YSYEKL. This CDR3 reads CASRIAGGLKYEQFF. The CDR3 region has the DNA TGCGCCAGCAGGATAGCGGGGGGGCTCAAATATGAGCAGTTCTTC.

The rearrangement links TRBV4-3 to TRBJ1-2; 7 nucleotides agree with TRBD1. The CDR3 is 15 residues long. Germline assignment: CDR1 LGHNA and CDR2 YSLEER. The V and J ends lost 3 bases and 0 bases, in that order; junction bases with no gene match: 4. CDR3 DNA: TGCGCCAGCAGCCACCGACAGGGTTCTAACTATGGCTACACCTTC. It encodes CASSHRQGSNYGYTF.

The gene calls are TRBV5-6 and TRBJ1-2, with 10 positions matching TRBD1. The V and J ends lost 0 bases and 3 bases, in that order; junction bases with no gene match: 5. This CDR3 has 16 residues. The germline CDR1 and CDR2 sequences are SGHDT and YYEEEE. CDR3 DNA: TGTGCCAGCAGCTTGGGACAGGGGGCAAATGACTATGGCTACACCTTC. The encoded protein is CASSLGQGANDYGYTF.

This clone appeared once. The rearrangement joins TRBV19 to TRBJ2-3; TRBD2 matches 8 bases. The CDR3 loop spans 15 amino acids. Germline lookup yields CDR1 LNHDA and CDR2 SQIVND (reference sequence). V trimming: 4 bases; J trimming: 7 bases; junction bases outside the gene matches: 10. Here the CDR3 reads CASSRPGGGEYTQYF. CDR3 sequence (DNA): TGTGCCAGTAGTAGACCCGGGGGGGGCGAGTATACGCAGTATTTT.

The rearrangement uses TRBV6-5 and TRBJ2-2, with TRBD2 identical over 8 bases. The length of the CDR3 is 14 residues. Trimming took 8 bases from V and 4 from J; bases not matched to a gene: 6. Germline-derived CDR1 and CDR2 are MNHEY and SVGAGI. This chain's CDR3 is CASRGGSRTGELFF. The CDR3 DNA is TGTGCCAGCCGGGGGGGGTCCCGCACCGGGGAGCTGTTTTTT.

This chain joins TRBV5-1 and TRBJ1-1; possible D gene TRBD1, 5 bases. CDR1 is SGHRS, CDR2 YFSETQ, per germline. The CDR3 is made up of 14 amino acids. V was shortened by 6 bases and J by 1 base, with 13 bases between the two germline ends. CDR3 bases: TGCGCCAGCACTGAGCAGGGTGGGAACACTGAAGCTTTCTTT. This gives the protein CASTEQGGNTEAFF.

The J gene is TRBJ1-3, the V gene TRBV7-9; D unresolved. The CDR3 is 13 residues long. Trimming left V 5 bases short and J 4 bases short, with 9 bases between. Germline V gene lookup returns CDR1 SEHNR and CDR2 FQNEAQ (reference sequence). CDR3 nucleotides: TGTGCCAGCAGCGCGGGATCGGGAAACACCATATATTTT. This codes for CASSAGSGNTIYF.

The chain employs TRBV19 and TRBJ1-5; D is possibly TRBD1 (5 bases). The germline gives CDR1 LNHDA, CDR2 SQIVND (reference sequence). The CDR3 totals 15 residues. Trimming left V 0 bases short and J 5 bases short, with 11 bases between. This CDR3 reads CASSIDREVDQPQHF. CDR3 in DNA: TGTGCCAGTAGTATAGACAGGGAGGTCGATCAGCCCCAGCATTTT.

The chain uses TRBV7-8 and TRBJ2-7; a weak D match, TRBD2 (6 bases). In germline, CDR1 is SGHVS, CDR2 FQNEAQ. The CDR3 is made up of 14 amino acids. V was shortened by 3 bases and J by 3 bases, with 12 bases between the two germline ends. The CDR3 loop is CASSLAGTDYEQYF. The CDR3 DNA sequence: TGTGCCAGCAGCTTGGCCGGGACTGACTACGAGCAGTACTTC.

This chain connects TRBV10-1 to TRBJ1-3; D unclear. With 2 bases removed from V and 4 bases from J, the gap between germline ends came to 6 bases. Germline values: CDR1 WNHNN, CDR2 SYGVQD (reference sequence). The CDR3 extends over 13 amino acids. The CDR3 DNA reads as TGCGCCAGCAGTGAGGGGCAAGGAAACACCATATATTTT. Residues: CASSEGQGNTIYF.

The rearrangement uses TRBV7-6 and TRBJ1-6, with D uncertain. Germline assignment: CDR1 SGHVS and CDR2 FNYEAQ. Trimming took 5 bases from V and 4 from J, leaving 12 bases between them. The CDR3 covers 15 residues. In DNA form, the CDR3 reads TGTGCCAGCAGCGGCGGGCCAGCTTATAATTCACCCCTCCACTTT. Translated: CASSGGPAYNSPLHF.

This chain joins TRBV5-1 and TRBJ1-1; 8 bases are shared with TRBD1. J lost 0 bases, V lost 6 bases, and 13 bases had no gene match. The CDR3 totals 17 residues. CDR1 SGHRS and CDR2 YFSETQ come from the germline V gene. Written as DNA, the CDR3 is TGCGCCAGCACCCCGGAGGCGACAGGGGATGTGAACACTGAAGCTTTCTTT. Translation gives CASTPEATGDVNTEAFF. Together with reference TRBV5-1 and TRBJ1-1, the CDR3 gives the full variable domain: KAGVTQTPRYLIKTRGQQVTLSCSPISGHRSVSWYQQTPGQGLQFLFEYFSETQRNKGNFPGRFSGRQFSNSRSEMNVSTLELGDSALYLCASTPEATGDVNTEAFFGQGTRLTVV.

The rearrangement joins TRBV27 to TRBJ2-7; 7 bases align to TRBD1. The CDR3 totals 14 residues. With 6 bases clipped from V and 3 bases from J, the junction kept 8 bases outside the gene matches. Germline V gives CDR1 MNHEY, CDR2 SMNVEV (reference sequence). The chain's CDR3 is CASSKRDSYYEQYF. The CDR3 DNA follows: TGTGCCAGCAGCAAACGGGACAGCTACTACGAGCAGTACTTC.

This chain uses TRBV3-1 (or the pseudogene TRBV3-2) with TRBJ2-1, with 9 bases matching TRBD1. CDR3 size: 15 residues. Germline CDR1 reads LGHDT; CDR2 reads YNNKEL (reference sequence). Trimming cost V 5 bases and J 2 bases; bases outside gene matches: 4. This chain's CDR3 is CASSSGTGPYNEQFF. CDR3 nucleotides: TGTGCCAGCAGCTCCGGGACAGGGCCCTACAATGAGCAGTTCTTC.

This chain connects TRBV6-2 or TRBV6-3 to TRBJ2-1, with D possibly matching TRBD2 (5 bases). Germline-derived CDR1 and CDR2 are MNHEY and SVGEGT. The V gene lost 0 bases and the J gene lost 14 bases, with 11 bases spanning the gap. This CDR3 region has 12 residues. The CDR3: CASSYSPGLEFF. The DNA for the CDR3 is TGTGCCAGCAGTTACTCACCGGGGTTGGAGTTCTTC.

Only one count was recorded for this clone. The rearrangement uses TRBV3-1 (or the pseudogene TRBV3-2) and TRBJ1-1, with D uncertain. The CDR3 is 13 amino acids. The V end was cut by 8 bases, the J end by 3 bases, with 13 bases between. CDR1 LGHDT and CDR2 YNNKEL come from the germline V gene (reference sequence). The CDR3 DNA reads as TGTGCCAGCGGGCGTCGGGAGGACACTGAAGCTTTCTTT. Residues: CASGRREDTEAFF.

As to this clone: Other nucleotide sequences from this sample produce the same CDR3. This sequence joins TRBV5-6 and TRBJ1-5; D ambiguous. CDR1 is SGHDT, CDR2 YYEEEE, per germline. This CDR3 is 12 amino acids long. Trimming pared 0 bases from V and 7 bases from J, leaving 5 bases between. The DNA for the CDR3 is TGTGCCAGCAGCTTGGGAGCGCAGCCCCAGCATTTT. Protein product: CASSLGAQPQHF.

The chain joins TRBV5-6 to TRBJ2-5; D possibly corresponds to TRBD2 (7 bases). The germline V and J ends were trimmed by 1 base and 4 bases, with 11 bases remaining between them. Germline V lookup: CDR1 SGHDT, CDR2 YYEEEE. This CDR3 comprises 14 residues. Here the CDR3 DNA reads TGTGCCAGCAGCTTGAGGGGGGGCGGAGAGACCCAGTACTTC. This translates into CASSLRGGGETQYF.

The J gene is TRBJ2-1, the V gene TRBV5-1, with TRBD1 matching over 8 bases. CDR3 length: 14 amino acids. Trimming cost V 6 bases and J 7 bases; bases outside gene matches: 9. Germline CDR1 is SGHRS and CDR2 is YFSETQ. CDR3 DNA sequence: TGCGCCAGCAACTCTCAGGGGGCCTGGAATGAGCAGTTCTTC. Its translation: CASNSQGAWNEQFF.

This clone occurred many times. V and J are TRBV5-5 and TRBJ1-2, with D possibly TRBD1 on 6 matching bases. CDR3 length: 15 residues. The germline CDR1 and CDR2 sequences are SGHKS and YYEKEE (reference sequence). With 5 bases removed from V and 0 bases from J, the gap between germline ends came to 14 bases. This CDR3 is CASRFSGVANYGYTF. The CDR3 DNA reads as TGTGCCAGCAGATTTTCAGGGGTAGCTAACTATGGCTACACCTTC.

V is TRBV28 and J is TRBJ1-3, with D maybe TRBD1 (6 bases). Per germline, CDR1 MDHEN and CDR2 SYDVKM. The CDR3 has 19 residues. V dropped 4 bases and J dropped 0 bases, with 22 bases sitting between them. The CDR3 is CASSSPRGQINYSGNTIYF. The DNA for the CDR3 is TGTGCCAGCAGTTCACCAAGAGGACAGATTAATTACTCTGGAAACACCATATATTTT.

CDR3 region: CASSPGSTSGGAGGELFF. The CDR3 bases are TGTGCCAGCAGCCCGGGTAGCACTAGCGGGGGGGCCGGCGGGGAGCTGTTTTTT. This chain connects TRBV5-5 to TRBJ2-2, with 13 bases matching TRBD2. V lost 4 bases, J lost 7 bases, and 13 bases stayed unmatched. This CDR3 is built from 18 residues. Per the germline V gene, CDR1 is SGHKS and CDR2 is YYEKEE (reference sequence).